Sequencing of this T cell receptor beta chain was carried out in a study of blood T cell repertoires in COVID-19. Study-wide context: PBMCs, B-cell-depleted T cells, or T cells provided the cDNA or gDNA that made up the material.

Source study methods: Estimated nucleated cell counts came from reference gene primer amplification. The table came from immunoSEQ multiplex PCR; TCRdb's copy has only in-frame clones and leaves some out. The V and J calls and the clone size are those of that table, but D and trimming were determined from the DNA. The sample holds 200,000 to 250,000 clones, around 85% seen once. This receptor was obtained from a woman aged 40 to 50 with acute COVID-19. Sequenced input: PBMCs or T cells enriched from blood (not recorded which).

In DNA form, the CDR3 reads TGTGCCAGCAGCTTAGCCTCCTCGGGAGGATGGGAGACCCAGTACTTC. Translating it yields CASSLASSGGWETQYF. V and J are TRBV7-8 and TRBJ2-5, with TRBD2 matching 7 bases. The germline V gene has CDR1 SGHVS and CDR2 FQNEAQ. The CDR3 runs to 16 residues. The J segment lost 5 bases and the V segment lost 0 bases, leaving 9 bases of the junction unmatched.